One and the same sample provided the 13 T cell receptor beta chains below, sequenced in a study of regulatory T cells in long-lasting Graves disease. Investigators prepared the TCR beta libraries by applying iRepertoire HTBI primers and Arm-PCR of CDR3 regions. TCRdb recomputed calls from the multiplex PCR reads with MiXCR, one row per CDR3 protein. The sample includes 300,000 to 400,000 distinct CDR3 sequences, under 20% of them seen just once. Stated time point: newly diagnosed GD, antithyroid drugs for less than 3 months. From PBMCs, RNA was extracted and then used to make the TCR library. The sequencing here drew on peripheral blood mononuclear cells (PBMCs), taken at new diagnosis, from a patient treated with antithyroid drugs. The receptor set was obtained from a female donor with Graves disease.

This clonotype was counted ten times or more. The CDR3 here is CASSLAQDSPLHF. Written as DNA, the CDR3 is TGTGCCAGCAGTTTAGCGCAGGATTCACCCCTCCACTTT. This chain connects TRBV12-3 or TRBV12-4 to TRBJ1-6, with D unresolved. The V and J ends lost 0 bases and 8 bases respectively, with 5 bases between them. The CDR3 consists of 13 residues.

The chain couples TRBV7-9 to TRBJ2-7, with D uncertain. The V gene lost 10 bases and the J gene lost 0 bases, with 19 bases spanning the gap. Germline V gene sequence: CDR1 SEHNR, CDR2 FQNEAQ (reference sequence). This CDR3 is 15 amino acids long. The CDR3 region is CATTPQRIGSYEQYF. The CDR3 region has the DNA TGTGCCACCACCCCCCAGAGGATTGGCTCCTACGAGCAGTACTTC. The variable domain in full, completed from reference TRBV7-9 and TRBJ2-7, reads DTGVSQNPRHKITKRGQNVTFRCDPISEHNRLYWYRQTLGQGPEFLTYFQNEAQLEKSRLLSDRFSAERPKGSFSTLEIQRTEQGDSAMYLCATTPQRIGSYEQYFGPGTRLTVT.

Note on this clonotype: A much larger clone sits a single nucleotide away, making a read error possible. The chain combines TRBV6-5 with TRBJ2-5; no clear D gene. Germline V gene data show CDR1 as MNHEY and CDR2 as SVGAGI. There are 14 residues in the CDR3. The CDR3 DNA follows: TGTGCCAGCGGTTACCGACTCTTCCAAGAGACCCAGTACTTC. It yields the protein CASGYRLFQETQYF.

This clonotype came up many times. The rearrangement links TRBV6-2 or TRBV6-3 to TRBJ1-3; 7 nucleotides agree with TRBD1. The ends lost 4 bases at V and 2 bases at J; junction bases unmatched: 8. This CDR3 has 16 amino acids. Germline values: CDR1 MNHEY, CDR2 SVGEGT. The CDR3: CASSSPRGGTGNTIYF. Written as DNA, the CDR3 is TGTGCCAGCAGTTCCCCCAGGGGGGGCACTGGAAACACCATATATTTT.

This clonotype was counted many times. The genes are TRBV6-2 or TRBV6-3 and TRBJ2-5, with 10 bases identical to TRBD2. The length of the CDR3 is 14 residues. With V trimmed by 6 bases and J by 2 bases, 3 bases remained unmatched. CDR1 and CDR2 from the germline V gene are MNHEY and SVGEGT. CDR3 DNA sequence: TGTGCCAGCAGACGGACTAGCGGTCAAGAGACCCAGTACTTC. It translates to CASRRTSGQETQYF.

This clonotype has at least ten counts. This chain uses TRBV5-5 with TRBJ1-4, with D tentatively TRBD1 (5 bases). The CDR3 length is 14 residues. CDR1 SGHKS and CDR2 YYEKEE come from the germline V gene (reference sequence). Trimming pared 4 bases from V and 4 bases from J, leaving 11 bases between. The CDR3 sequence is CASSIDSGNEKLFF. The CDR3 bases are TGTGCCAGCAGCATCGACAGCGGTAATGAAAAACTGTTTTTT.

In this sample, this clonotype turned up a few times. The chain employs TRBV19 and TRBJ2-7; 10 bases agree with TRBD2. Germline lookup yields CDR1 LNHDA and CDR2 SQIVND (reference sequence). This CDR3 comprises 16 residues. Unmatched junction bases numbered 5, after V lost 1 base and J lost 2 bases. CDR3 sequence (DNA): TGTGCCAGTAGTATAGGGCTAGCGGGAGACGCCTACGAGCAGTACTTC. It codes for CASSIGLAGDAYEQYF.

This clonotype was counted at least ten times. The rearrangement joins TRBV19 to TRBJ2-7, with 7 bases aligning to TRBD2. This CDR3 has 14 amino acids. CDR1 and CDR2 (germline): LNHDA, SQIVND (reference sequence). V trimming: 3 bases; J trimming: 0 bases; junction bases outside the gene matches: 2. Here the CDR3 DNA reads TGTGCCAGTAGTATTAGGGACTACTCCTACGAGCAGTACTTC. This encodes CASSIRDYSYEQYF.

The V gene is TRBV2, the J gene TRBJ2-5; 9 bases are a match to TRBD1. Per germline, CDR1 SNHLY and CDR2 FYNNEI. The CDR3 covers 15 residues. V gave up 1 base and J gave up 7 bases; unmatched junction bases: 7. CDR3 nucleotides: TGTGCCAGCAGTGAAGTGGGACAGGGTGGCACGACCCAGTACTTC. Its translation: CASSEVGQGGTTQYF.

At least ten counts were recorded for this clonotype. The chain combines TRBV30 with TRBJ2-3; D remains unclear. Germline CDR1 is GTSNPN and CDR2 is SVGIG (reference sequence). V was clipped by 3 bases and J by 2 bases, with 9 bases between them. The CDR3 sequence is 13 residues long. CDR3 bases: TGTGCCTGGAGGCAAGGGTCCACAGATACGCAGTATTTT. Encoded protein: CAWRQGSTDTQYF.

Notes on this clonotype: This may stem from a read error, because a much larger clone lies one nucleotide away. CDR3 amino acids: CASSERTSGSSNEQFF. DNA for the CDR3: TGTGCCAGCAGTGAAAGGACTAGCGGGAGCTCAAATGAGCAGTTCTTC. The V and J genes are TRBV6-1 and TRBJ2-1; 13 bases map to TRBD2. The CDR3 is 16 amino acids. The V gene end was trimmed by 2 bases and the J gene end by 7 bases; junction bases not matched to a gene: 5. Germline assignment: CDR1 MNHNS and CDR2 SASEGT.

This clonotype was picked up many times. The gene calls are TRBV6-1 and TRBJ1-1, with 10 positions matching TRBD1. CDR1 is MNHNS, CDR2 SASEGT, per germline. CDR3 length equals 15 residues. Losses at the gene ends were 5 bases for V and 1 base for J; bases not matched to a gene: 4. CDR3 protein: CASSLRDRGNTEAFF. CDR3 DNA sequence: TGTGCCAGCAGTCTCCGGGACAGGGGGAACACTGAAGCTTTCTTT.

This clonotype was observed at least ten times. This chain connects TRBV6-5 to TRBJ1-2; D is undetermined. The germline gives CDR1 MNHEY, CDR2 SVGAGI. Trimming took 4 bases from V and 0 from J, leaving 12 bases between them. This CDR3 is built from 15 residues. CDR3 amino acids: CASSSLTRANYGYTF. The CDR3 DNA is TGTGCCAGCAGTTCGTTGACAAGAGCTAACTATGGCTACACCTTC.